This passage covers 8 T cell receptor beta chains from one sample sequenced in a study of technical replicates of blood from four donors. Profiled with immunoSEQ multiplex PCR; TCRdb holds only in-frame clones, not every one. Of tens of thousands of clones detected, about 94% appear once; the ten largest clones hold 0.35% to 0.4%. The sequenced sample consisted of T cells isolated from PBMCs. All receptors come from a human donor in good health.

This chain links TRBV28 with TRBJ2-5; no clear D. Germline-derived CDR1 and CDR2 are MDHEN and SYDVKM. V was pared by 4 bases and J by 0 bases, with 15 bases between. CDR3 length: 16 amino acids. CDR3 sequence (DNA): TGTGCCAGCAGTTCCCCCGTAACACCGTACCAAGAGACCCAGTACTTC. Protein: CASSSPVTPYQETQYF.

The rearrangement uses TRBV6-1 and TRBJ2-7, with TRBD1 matching over 8 bases. Germline lookup yields CDR1 MNHNS and CDR2 SASEGT. The trim removed 6 bases at V and 5 bases at J, leaving 9 bases unmatched. The length of the CDR3 is 14 residues. CDR3 sequence reads: CASSLEGQGDEQYF. CDR3 DNA sequence: TGTGCCAGCAGCCTCGAAGGACAGGGAGACGAGCAGTACTTC.

The rearrangement links TRBV27 to TRBJ1-1, with a tentative D call TRBD1 (6 bases). The CDR3 totals 12 residues. From germline, CDR1 is MNHEY and CDR2 SMNVEV (reference sequence). V lost 6 bases and J lost 7, with 12 bases in between. The CDR3 bases are TGTGCCAGCAGCCAGGGGTCTGGTGAAGCTTTCTTT. Translating it yields CASSQGSGEAFF.

This chain links TRBV30 with TRBJ2-1, with a tentative D call TRBD1 (7 bases). From germline, CDR1 is GTSNPN and CDR2 SVGIG (reference sequence). The CDR3 runs to 15 residues. Trimming stripped 3 bases from V and 9 bases from J, with 21 bases between. DNA of the CDR3: TGTGCCTGGAGCCCGGAGGGGGCAATAATCGGTGAGCAGTTCTTC. Translating gives CAWSPEGAIIGEQFF.

The V call is TRBV4-3, the J call TRBJ2-5; 14 bases line up with TRBD2. The CDR3 runs 15 residues. Trimming cost V 4 bases and J 4 bases; bases outside gene matches: 2. Germline V CDR1 and CDR2: LGHNA, YSLEER. CDR3 sequence reads: CASSLGTSGRETQYF. CDR3 DNA sequence: TGCGCCAGCAGCCTTGGGACTAGCGGGAGAGAGACCCAGTACTTC.

This chain joins TRBV27 and TRBJ2-7, with a weak D call TRBD1 (5 bases). The germline V gene encodes CDR1 MNHEY and CDR2 SMNVEV (reference sequence). Trimming removed 5 bases from V and 5 bases from J, with 16 bases in between. There are 14 residues in the CDR3. This CDR3 is CASSEQGPSNEQYF. The DNA of the CDR3 is TGTGCCAGCAGTGAGCAGGGCCCGTCCAACGAGCAGTACTTC.

The chain combines TRBV4-3 with TRBJ2-2; no definite D call. V lost 2 bases to trimming and J lost 6 bases, with 4 bases between them. CDR3 length: 12 residues. The V gene's germline CDR1 is LGHNA and CDR2 YSLEER. The CDR3 nucleotides are TGCGCCAGCAGCCAATATGCCGGGGAGCTGTTTTTT. Amino acid sequence: CASSQYAGELFF.

CDR3 region: CASSQPDWSSYNEQFF. The CDR3 region has the DNA TGTGCCAGCAGCCAACCCGACTGGAGCTCCTACAATGAGCAGTTCTTC. The chain employs TRBV4-2 and TRBJ2-1; D gene uncertain. Trimming cost V 2 bases and J 0 bases, with 11 bases left between them. This CDR3 region has 16 residues. The germline V gene encodes CDR1 LGHNA and CDR2 YNFKEQ.